This paragraph covers one TCR beta chain sequence. The germline V gene encodes CDR1 SGHRS and CDR2 YFSETQ. Deletions cut 4 bases from V and 1 base from J, with 8 bases between. The CDR3 has 13 residues. The data belong to a study of lymphopenia after photon versus proton radiotherapy. The assay was immunoSEQ multiplex PCR, and TCRdb's table has in-frame clones only and misses some. The table records 75,000 to 90,000 clones, approximately 82% of them present only once. The material sequenced was peripheral blood, taken from a patient treated with proton-based radiotherapy. This sequence joins TRBV5-1 and TRBJ2-5; the D is unclear. The clonotype was recovered from a man aged 55 to 70 with pancreatic cancer. The CDR3 here is CASSLGAQETQYF. The CDR3 nucleotides are TGCGCCAGCAGCCTGGGCGCCCAAGAGACCCAGTACTTC. Filled out from reference TRBV5-1 and TRBJ2-5, the complete variable domain reads KAGVTQTPRYLIKTRGQQVTLSCSPISGHRSVSWYQQTPGQGLQFLFEYFSETQRNKGNFPGRFSGRQFSNSRSEMNVSTLELGDSALYLCASSLGAQETQYFGPGTRLLVL.